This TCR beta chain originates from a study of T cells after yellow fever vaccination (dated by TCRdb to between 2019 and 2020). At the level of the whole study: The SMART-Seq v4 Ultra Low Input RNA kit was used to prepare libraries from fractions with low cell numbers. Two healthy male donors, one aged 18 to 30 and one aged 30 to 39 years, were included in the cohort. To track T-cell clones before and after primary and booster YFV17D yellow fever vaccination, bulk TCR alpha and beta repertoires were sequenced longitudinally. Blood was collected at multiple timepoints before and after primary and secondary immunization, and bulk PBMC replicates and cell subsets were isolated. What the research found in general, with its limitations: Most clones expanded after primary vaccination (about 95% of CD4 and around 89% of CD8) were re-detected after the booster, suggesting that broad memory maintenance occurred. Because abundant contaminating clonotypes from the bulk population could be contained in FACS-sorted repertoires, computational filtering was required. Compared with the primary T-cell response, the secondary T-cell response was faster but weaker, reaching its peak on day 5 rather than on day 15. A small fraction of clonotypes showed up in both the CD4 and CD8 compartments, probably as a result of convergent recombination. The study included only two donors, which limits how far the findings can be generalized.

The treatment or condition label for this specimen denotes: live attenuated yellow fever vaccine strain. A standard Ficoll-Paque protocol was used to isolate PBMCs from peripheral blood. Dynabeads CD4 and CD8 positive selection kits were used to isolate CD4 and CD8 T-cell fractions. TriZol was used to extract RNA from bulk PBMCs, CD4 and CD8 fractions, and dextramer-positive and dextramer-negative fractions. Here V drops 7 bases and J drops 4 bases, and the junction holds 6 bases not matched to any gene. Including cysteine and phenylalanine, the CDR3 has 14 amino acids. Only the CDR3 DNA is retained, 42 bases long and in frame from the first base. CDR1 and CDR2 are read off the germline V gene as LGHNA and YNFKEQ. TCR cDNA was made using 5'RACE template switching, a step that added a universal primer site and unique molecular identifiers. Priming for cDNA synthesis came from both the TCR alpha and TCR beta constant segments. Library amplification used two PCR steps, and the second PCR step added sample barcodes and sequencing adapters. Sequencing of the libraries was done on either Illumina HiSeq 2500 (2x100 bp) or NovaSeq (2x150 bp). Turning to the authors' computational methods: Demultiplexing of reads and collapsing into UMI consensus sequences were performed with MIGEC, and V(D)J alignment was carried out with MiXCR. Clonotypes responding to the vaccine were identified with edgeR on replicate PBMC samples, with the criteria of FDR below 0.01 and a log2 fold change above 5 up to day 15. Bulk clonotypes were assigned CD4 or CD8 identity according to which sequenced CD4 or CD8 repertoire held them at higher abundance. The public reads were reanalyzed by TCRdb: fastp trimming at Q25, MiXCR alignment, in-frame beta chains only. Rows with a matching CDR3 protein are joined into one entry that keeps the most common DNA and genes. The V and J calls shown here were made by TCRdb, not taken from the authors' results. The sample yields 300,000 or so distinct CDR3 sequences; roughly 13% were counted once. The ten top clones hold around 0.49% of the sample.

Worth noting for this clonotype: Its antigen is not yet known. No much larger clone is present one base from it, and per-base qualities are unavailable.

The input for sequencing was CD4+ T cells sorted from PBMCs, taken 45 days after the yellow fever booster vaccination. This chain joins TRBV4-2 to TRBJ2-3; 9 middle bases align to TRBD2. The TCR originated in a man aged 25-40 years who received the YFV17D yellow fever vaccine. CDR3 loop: CASNRASGADTQYF. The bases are TGTGCCAGCAATCGAGCTAGCGGGGCAGATACGCAGTATTTT.